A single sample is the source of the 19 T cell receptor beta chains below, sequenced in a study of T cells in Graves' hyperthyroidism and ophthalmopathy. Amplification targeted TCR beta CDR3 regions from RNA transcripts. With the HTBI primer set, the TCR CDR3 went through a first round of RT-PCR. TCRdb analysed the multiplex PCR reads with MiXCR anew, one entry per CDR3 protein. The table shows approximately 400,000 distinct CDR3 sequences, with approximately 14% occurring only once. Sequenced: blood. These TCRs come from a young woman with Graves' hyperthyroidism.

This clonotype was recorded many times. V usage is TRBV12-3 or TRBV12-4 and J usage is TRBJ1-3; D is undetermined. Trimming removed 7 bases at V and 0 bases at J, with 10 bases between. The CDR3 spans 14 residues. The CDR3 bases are TGTGCCAGCAACCCTCCAACCTCTGGAAACACCATATATTTT. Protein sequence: CASNPPTSGNTIYF.

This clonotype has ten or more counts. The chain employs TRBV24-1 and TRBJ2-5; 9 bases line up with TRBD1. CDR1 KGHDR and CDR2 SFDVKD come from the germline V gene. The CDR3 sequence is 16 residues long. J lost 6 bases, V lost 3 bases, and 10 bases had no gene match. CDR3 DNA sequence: TGTGCCACCAGTGATGCCTTTGGGACAGGGAGACAGACCCAGTACTTC. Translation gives CATSDAFGTGRQTQYF.

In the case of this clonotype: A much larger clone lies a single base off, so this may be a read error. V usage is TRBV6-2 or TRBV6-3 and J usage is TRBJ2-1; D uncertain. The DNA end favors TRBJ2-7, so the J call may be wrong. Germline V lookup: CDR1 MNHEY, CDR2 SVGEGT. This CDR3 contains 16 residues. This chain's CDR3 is CASSYGVERANNEQYF. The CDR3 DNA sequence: TGTGCCAGCAGTTACGGTGTAGAGAGAGCTAACAATGAGCAGTACTTC.

Written as DNA, the CDR3 is TGTGCCAGCACGTGGAGTACACCCCGAGATACGCAGTATTTT. It translates to CASTWSTPRDTQYF. The V gene is TRBV2, the J gene TRBJ2-3; D is undetermined. CDR3 length: 14 residues. The V gene's germline CDR1 is SNHLY and CDR2 FYNNEI. V was cut by 7 bases and J by 5 bases, with 16 bases left in between.

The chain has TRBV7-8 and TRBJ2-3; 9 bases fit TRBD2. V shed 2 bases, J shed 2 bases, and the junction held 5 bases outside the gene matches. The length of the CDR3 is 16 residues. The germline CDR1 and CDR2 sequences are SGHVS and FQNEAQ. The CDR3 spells CASSLRLAGTTDTQYF. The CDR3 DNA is TGTGCCAGCAGCTTAAGGCTAGCGGGGACCACAGATACGCAGTATTTT.

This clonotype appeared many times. The CDR3 reads CASSLGDRPYEQYF. Written as DNA, the CDR3 is TGTGCCAGCAGTTTAGGGGACAGACCCTACGAGCAGTACTTC. V usage is TRBV28 and J usage is TRBJ2-7; the match to TRBD1 covers 7 bases. J gave up 2 bases and V 2 bases, and 3 bases lay outside the gene matches. The V gene's germline CDR1 is MDHEN and CDR2 SYDVKM. The CDR3 extends over 14 amino acids.

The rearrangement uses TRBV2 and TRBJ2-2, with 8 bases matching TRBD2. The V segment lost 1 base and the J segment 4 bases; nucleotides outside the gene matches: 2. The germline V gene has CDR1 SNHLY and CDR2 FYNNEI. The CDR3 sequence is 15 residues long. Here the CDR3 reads CASSEGGGTTGELFF. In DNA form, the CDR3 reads TGTGCCAGCAGTGAAGGCGGGGGGACCACCGGGGAGCTGTTTTTT.

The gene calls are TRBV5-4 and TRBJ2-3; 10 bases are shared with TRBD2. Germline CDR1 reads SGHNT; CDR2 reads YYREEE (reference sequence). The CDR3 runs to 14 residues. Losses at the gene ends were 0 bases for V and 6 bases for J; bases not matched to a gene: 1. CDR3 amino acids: CASSLVSGRDTQYF. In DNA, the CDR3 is TGTGCCAGCAGCTTGGTTAGCGGGAGGGATACGCAGTATTTT.

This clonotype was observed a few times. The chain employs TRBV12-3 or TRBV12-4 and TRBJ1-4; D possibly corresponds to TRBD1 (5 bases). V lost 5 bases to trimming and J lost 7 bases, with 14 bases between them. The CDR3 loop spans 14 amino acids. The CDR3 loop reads CASSDGRGPEKLFF. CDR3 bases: TGTGCCAGCAGTGATGGGAGGGGCCCTGAAAAACTGTTTTTT.

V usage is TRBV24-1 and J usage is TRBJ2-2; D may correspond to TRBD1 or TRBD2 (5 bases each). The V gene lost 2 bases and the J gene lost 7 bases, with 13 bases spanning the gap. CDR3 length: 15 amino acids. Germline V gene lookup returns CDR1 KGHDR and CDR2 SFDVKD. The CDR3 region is CATSDSGPLGGELFF. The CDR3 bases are TGTGCCACCAGTGATTCGGGACCCCTCGGCGGGGAGCTGTTTTTT.

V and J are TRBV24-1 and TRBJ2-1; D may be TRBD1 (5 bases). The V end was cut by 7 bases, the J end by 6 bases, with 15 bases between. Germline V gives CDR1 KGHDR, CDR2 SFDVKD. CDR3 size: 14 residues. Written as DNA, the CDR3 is TGTGCCACCAGCAAAACCCAGGGTTGCAATGAGCAGTTCTTC. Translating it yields CATSKTQGCNEQFF.

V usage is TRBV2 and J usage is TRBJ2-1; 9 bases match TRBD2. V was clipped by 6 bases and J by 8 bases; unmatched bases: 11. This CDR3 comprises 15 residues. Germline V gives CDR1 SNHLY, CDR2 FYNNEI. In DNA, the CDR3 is TGTGCCAGCAGAACCCGCGGGGGGGCCGGGGATGAGCAGTTCTTC. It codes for CASRTRGGAGDEQFF.

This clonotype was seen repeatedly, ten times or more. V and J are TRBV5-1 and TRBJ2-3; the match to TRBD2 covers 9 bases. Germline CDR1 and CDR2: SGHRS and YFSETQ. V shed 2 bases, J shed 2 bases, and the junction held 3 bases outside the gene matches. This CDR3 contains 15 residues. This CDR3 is CASSLAGGHTDTQYF. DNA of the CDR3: TGCGCCAGCAGCTTAGCGGGAGGCCACACAGATACGCAGTATTTT.

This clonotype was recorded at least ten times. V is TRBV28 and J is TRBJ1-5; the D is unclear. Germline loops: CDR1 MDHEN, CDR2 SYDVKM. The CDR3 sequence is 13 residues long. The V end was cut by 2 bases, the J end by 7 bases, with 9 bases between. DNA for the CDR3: TGTGCCAGCAGTTTACTTGGCGGGCAGCCCCAGCATTTT. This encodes CASSLLGGQPQHF.

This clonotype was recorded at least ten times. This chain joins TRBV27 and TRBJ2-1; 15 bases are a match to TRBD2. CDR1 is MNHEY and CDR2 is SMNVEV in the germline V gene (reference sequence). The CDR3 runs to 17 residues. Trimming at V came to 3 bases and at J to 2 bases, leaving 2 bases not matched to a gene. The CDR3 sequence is CASSFGLAGGTYNEQFF. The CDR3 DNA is TGTGCCAGCAGTTTTGGACTAGCGGGAGGGACCTACAATGAGCAGTTCTTC.

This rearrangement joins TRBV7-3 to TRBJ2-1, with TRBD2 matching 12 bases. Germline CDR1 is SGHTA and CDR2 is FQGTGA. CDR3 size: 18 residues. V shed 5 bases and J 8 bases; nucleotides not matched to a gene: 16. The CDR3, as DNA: TGTGCCAGCAGCGAGGGGGGGGCTAGCGGGAGGGCCGGGGATGAGCAGTTCTTC. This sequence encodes CASSEGGASGRAGDEQFF.

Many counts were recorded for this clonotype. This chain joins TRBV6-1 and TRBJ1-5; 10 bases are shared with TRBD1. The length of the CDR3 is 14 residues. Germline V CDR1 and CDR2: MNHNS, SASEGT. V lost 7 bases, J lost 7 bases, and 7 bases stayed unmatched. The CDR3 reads CASNRDRGLQPQHF. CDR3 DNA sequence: TGTGCCAGCAACCGGGACAGGGGCTTACAGCCCCAGCATTTT.

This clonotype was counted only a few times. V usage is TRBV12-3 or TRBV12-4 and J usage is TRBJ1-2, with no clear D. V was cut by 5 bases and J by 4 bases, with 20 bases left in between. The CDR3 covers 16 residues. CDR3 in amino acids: CASSPAGPPGGYGYTF. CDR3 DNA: TGTGCCAGCAGTCCGGCGGGCCCTCCGGGTGGCTATGGCTACACCTTC.

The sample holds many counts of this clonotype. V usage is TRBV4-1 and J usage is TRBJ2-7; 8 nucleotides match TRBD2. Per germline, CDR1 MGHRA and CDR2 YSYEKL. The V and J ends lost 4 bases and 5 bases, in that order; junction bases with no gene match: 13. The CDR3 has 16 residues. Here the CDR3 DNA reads TGCGCCAGCAGCCCCCTTTTGACGGGAGGGGAAAACGAGCAGTACTTC. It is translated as CASSPLLTGGENEQYF.